One and the same sample provided the 8 T cell receptor beta chains below, sequenced in a study of blood T cell repertoires in COVID-19. Profiling relied on immunoSEQ multiplex PCR, and the TCRdb table lists in-frame clones only, not all of them. The sample lists tens of thousands of clones, 83% seen once, with around 29% in the top ten. The material sequenced was peripheral blood. These receptors all come from a woman aged 80 or over with acute or convalescent COVID-19.

The V call is TRBV7-2, the J call TRBJ1-2, with D hard to call. Between the trimmed V and J ends, which lost 2 bases and 2 bases, there was a span of 18 bases. Germline CDR1 reads SGHTA; CDR2 reads FQGNSA. The CDR3 runs 17 residues. The DNA of the CDR3 is TGTGCCAGCAGCTTATCTGCGCAGGATACCCTCAACTATGGCTACACCTTC. Its translation: CASSLSAQDTLNYGYTF.

The CDR3 reads CASSLYGGVNTGELFF. CDR3 in DNA: TGTGCCAGCAGTTTATATGGGGGGGTCAACACCGGGGAGCTGTTTTTT. The gene calls are TRBV27 and TRBJ2-2, with TRBD2 identical over 7 bases. Germline CDR1 and CDR2: MNHEY and SMNVEV (reference sequence). V lost 1 base, J lost 2 bases, and 4 bases stayed unmatched. This CDR3 region has 16 residues.

A single count supports this clone. The chain is built from TRBV29-1 and TRBJ2-5; 9 nucleotides line up with TRBD1. J lost 7 bases, V lost 6 bases, and 15 bases had no gene match. Germline V CDR1 and CDR2: SQVTM, ANQGSEA. The CDR3 sequence is 15 residues long. This CDR3 is CSVGRVTGGAGTQYF. The CDR3 coding sequence is TGCAGCGTAGGCCGCGTCACAGGGGGCGCAGGGACCCAGTACTTC.

V gene TRBV7-8 combines with J gene TRBJ1-5, with D possibly being TRBD1 (5 bases). CDR1 is SGHVS and CDR2 is FQNEAQ in the germline V gene. The ends were cut back, 3 bases at V and 7 bases at J, with 10 bases in the middle. CDR3 length equals 13 residues. The DNA for the CDR3 is TGTGCCAGCAGCTTGGCAGGGCCCCAGCCCCAGCATTTT. Residues: CASSLAGPQPQHF.

The chain combines TRBV18 with TRBJ2-1, with D possibly TRBD1 on 6 matching bases. V lost 0 bases and J 4 bases, leaving 13 bases between the germline ends. The CDR3 is made up of 16 amino acids. Germline CDR1 and CDR2: KGHSH and LQKENI. CDR3 sequence: CASSPPSRTDYNEQFF. In nucleotides, the CDR3 is TGTGCCAGCTCACCACCGAGTAGGACAGATTACAATGAGCAGTTCTTC.

J is TRBJ1-3 and V is TRBV13, with D uncertain. Germline V lookup: CDR1 PRHDT, CDR2 FYEKMQ (reference sequence). The CDR3 is 12 amino acids. With 3 bases removed from V and 4 bases from J, the gap between germline ends came to 4 bases. Here the CDR3 DNA reads TGTGCCAGCAGCTTCCGGGGAAACACCATATATTTT. As protein: CASSFRGNTIYF.

The chain recombines TRBV14 with TRBJ2-7; D is unresolved. Germline V gene sequence: CDR1 SGHDN, CDR2 FVKESK. The CDR3 extends over 13 amino acids. V was pared by 4 bases and J by 2 bases, with 9 bases between. CDR3 loop: CASSPQQTYEQYF. CDR3 nucleotide sequence: TGTGCCAGCAGCCCCCAACAGACCTACGAGCAGTACTTC.

The chain is built from TRBV11-2 and TRBJ1-1; D not certain. In germline, CDR1 is SGHAT, CDR2 FQNNGV. The CDR3 is 13 residues long. V lost 1 base to trimming and J lost 5 bases, with 8 bases between them. In DNA, the CDR3 is TGTGCCAGCAGCTTAGCGGAGGATACTGAAGCTTTCTTT. As protein: CASSLAEDTEAFF.